These 21 T cell receptor beta chains were all obtained from the same sample, sequenced in a study of T cell repertoires in cytomegalovirus infection (dated by TCRdb to between 2019 and 2020). No antigens are known for them. The sequencer listed for this sample is Illumina HiSeq 1500. TCRdb's own reprocessing of the public reads used fastp at Q25 and MiXCR and kept productive beta chains. All rows with the same CDR3 protein become a single entry with the most common DNA and genes. The sample table holds approximately 110,000 distinct CDR3 sequences, of which more than 25% were seen once. The top ten hold 58% of the sample. The intended sense of this specimen's treatment or condition label: in vitro stimulation with specific CMV peptide epitopes to enrich CMV-specific T cells. The sample was CD8+ T cells from cultured PBMCs, taken from culture after CMV antigen stimulation. Receptors originate from a human donor in good health (CMV status not recorded). Some clones in this sample may be carry-over from other donors' samples.

The rearrangement joins TRBV5-1 to TRBJ2-7; possible D gene TRBD1, 6 bases. The CDR3 has 16 residues. The V and J ends lost 4 bases and 3 bases respectively, with 20 bases between them. Germline assignment: CDR1 SGHRS and CDR2 YFSETQ. CDR3 sequence reads: CASSHNPGVPYYEQYF. The DNA for the CDR3 is TGCGCCAGCAGCCATAATCCAGGGGTTCCCTACTACGAGCAGTACTTC.

There are a few counts of this clonotype. V and J are TRBV25-1 and TRBJ1-3, with 10 bases that match TRBD1. This CDR3 comprises 16 residues. CDR1 and CDR2 (germline): MGHDK, SYGVNS. J was trimmed by 2 bases and V by 3 bases; bases with no gene match: 4. CDR3 sequence reads: CASSDPGTGAGNTIYF. The CDR3 DNA reads TGTGCCAGCAGTGATCCCGGGACAGGGGCTGGAAACACCATATATTTT.

This clonotype was counted ten times or more. The chain employs TRBV6-1 and TRBJ2-4; D gene ambiguous. The germline V gene has CDR1 MNHNS and CDR2 SASEGT. The V gene lost 1 base and the J gene lost 0 bases, with 7 bases spanning the gap. The CDR3 loop spans 15 amino acids. CDR3 coding DNA: TGTGCCAGCAGTGAAGAGGTGACAGCCAAAAACATTCAGTACTTC. Translating gives CASSEEVTAKNIQYF.

This clonotype occurred many times. The chain links TRBV19 to TRBJ2-3; D possibly uses TRBD1 or TRBD2 (5 bases each). This CDR3 has 12 amino acids. Germline V CDR1 and CDR2: LNHDA, SQIVND (reference sequence). The CDR3 here is CAAGASADTQYF. The CDR3 nucleotides are TGTGCTGCCGGGGCGAGCGCAGATACGCAGTATTTT.

This clonotype was counted a few times. This chain uses TRBV7-9 with TRBJ1-4; possible D gene TRBD1, 5 bases. Trimming stripped 7 bases from V and 6 bases from J, with 15 bases between. Germline values: CDR1 SEHNR, CDR2 FQNEAQ (reference sequence). This CDR3 comprises 14 residues. The CDR3: CASKTPGADEKLFF. CDR3 nucleotide sequence: TGTGCCAGCAAAACCCCCGGGGCCGATGAAAAACTGTTTTTT.

The chain carries TRBV7-6 and TRBJ2-5; perhaps TRBD2 as D (5 bases). This CDR3 contains 16 residues. Germline V gene sequence: CDR1 SGHVS, CDR2 FNYEAQ. Trimming took off 4 bases at V and 4 bases at J, with 19 bases between the two ends. CDR3 in DNA: TGTGCCAGCAGCTCCGGACTGGTCCCTATTTTAGAGACCCAGTACTTC. It yields the protein CASSSGLVPILETQYF.

This clonotype was detected only a few times. The rearrangement uses TRBV6-1 and TRBJ1-2; the D gene is possibly TRBD1 (6 bases). The germline V gene has CDR1 MNHNS and CDR2 SASEGT. The CDR3 is made up of 14 amino acids. V dropped 6 bases and J dropped 3 bases, with 14 bases sitting between them. Here the CDR3 reads CASRKGPGDYGYTF. The CDR3 region has the DNA TGTGCCAGCAGAAAAGGGCCAGGGGACTATGGCTACACCTTC.

Written as DNA, the CDR3 is TGTGCCAGCAGTTTATTAAGGGGGGCGGCCGAGCAGTACTTC. Encoded protein: CASSLLRGAAEQYF. The chain is built from TRBV27 and TRBJ2-7; either TRBD1 or TRBD2 may fit D (6 bases each). Trimming removed 1 base at V and 6 bases at J, with 13 bases between. The CDR3 sequence is 14 residues long. Germline CDR1 MNHEY, CDR2 SMNVEV (reference sequence).

This clonotype appeared once. The rearrangement uses TRBV4-1 and TRBJ1-5, with no clear D. Deletions cut 4 bases from V and 7 bases from J, with 11 bases between. In germline, CDR1 is MGHRA, CDR2 YSYEKL. CDR3 length: 13 residues. CDR3 amino acids: CASSPRLWQPQHF. The CDR3 nucleotides are TGCGCCAGCAGCCCAAGGTTATGGCAGCCCCAGCATTTT.

The chain recombines TRBV7-2 with TRBJ2-7; D is unresolved. Trimming shortened V by 1 base and J by 6 bases, and 10 bases separated the two germline ends. The CDR3 runs 13 residues. Germline V CDR1 and CDR2: SGHTA, FQGNSA. CDR3 DNA: TGTGCCAGCAGCTTAGATATTTTGAGCGAGCAGTACTTC. Residues: CASSLDILSEQYF.

V usage is TRBV5-1 and J usage is TRBJ2-7; possible D gene TRBD1, 6 bases. The V end was cut by 2 bases, the J end by 1 base, with 10 bases between. The CDR3 is made up of 14 amino acids. Germline values: CDR1 SGHRS, CDR2 YFSETQ. DNA for the CDR3: TGCGCCAGCAGCTTCAGGGGTGGATCCTACGAGCAGTACTTC. It is translated as CASSFRGGSYEQYF.

This chain links TRBV5-4 with TRBJ2-7; D is perhaps TRBD1 or TRBD2 (5 bases each). This CDR3 spans 15 amino acids. V was clipped by 2 bases and J by 5 bases, with 17 bases between them. The V gene's germline CDR1 is SGHNT and CDR2 YYREEE (reference sequence). CDR3 nucleotides: TGTGCCAGCAGCTTTTGGGACGCACTAGAAAACGAGCAGTACTTC. Amino acid sequence: CASSFWDALENEQYF.

The chain is built from TRBV27 and TRBJ1-1; TRBD1 matches at 7 bases. The V segment lost 5 bases and the J segment 4 bases; nucleotides outside the gene matches: 13. This CDR3 is 16 amino acids long. Germline V gene data show CDR1 as MNHEY and CDR2 as SMNVEV (reference sequence). CDR3 sequence reads: CASSPLRQGIGTEAFF. The CDR3 bases are TGTGCCAGCAGTCCTCTGCGACAGGGTATTGGCACTGAAGCTTTCTTT.

In this sample, this clonotype turned up many times. The genes are TRBV7-2 and TRBJ1-2, with D hard to call. This CDR3 has 14 residues. Per germline, CDR1 SGHTA and CDR2 FQGNSA. Trimming shortened V by 4 bases and J by 5 bases, and 14 bases separated the two germline ends. The CDR3 DNA reads as TGTGCCAGCAGCTCCACGCCGGACCCATATGGCTACACCTTC. Translation: CASSSTPDPYGYTF.

This clonotype was counted only a few times. The chain couples TRBV7-6 to TRBJ2-7, with 10 bases matching TRBD1. CDR1 SGHVS and CDR2 FNYEAQ come from the germline V gene. Trimming at V came to 0 bases and at J to 1 base, leaving 3 bases not matched to a gene. The CDR3 sequence is 16 residues long. The CDR3 is CASSLAGQGKSYEQYF. DNA for the CDR3: TGTGCCAGCAGCTTAGCGGGACAGGGGAAGTCCTACGAGCAGTACTTC.

The chain uses TRBV4-1 and TRBJ2-6; D tentatively fits TRBD1 or TRBD2 (5 bases each). The CDR3 totals 19 residues. The germline CDR1 and CDR2 sequences are MGHRA and YSYEKL. The V end was cut by 0 bases, the J end by 0 bases, with 15 bases between. The CDR3 DNA reads as TGCGCCAGCAGCCAAGATGGGGCATGGGGGAGCTCTGGGGCCAACGTCCTGACTTTC. Its translation: CASSQDGAWGSSGANVLTF.

V usage is TRBV4-1 and J usage is TRBJ1-5; D gene unclear. The CDR3 covers 17 residues. V dropped 0 bases and J dropped 2 bases, with 14 bases sitting between them. CDR1 MGHRA and CDR2 YSYEKL come from the germline V gene. The CDR3 coding sequence is TGCGCCAGCAGCCAAGAGTGGGTAGGGCTAGGCAATCAGCCCCAGCATTTT. Protein: CASSQEWVGLGNQPQHF.

The V call is TRBV4-1, the J call TRBJ1-1, with D tentatively TRBD1 (6 bases). Germline values: CDR1 MGHRA, CDR2 YSYEKL. With 3 bases removed from V and 5 bases from J, the gap between germline ends came to 10 bases. The CDR3 loop spans 13 amino acids. The DNA for the CDR3 is TGCGCCAGCAGCCACCCCGGACAGACTGAAGCTTTCTTT. Residues: CASSHPGQTEAFF.

This clonotype was recorded at least ten times. The J gene is TRBJ2-5, the V gene TRBV7-6; TRBD2 agrees at 11 bases. The CDR3 loop spans 14 amino acids. Germline lookup yields CDR1 SGHVS and CDR2 FNYEAQ. With V trimmed by 5 bases and J by 4 bases, 3 bases remained unmatched. CDR3 amino acids: CASSGTSGVETQYF. DNA of the CDR3: TGTGCCAGCAGCGGGACTAGCGGAGTAGAGACCCAGTACTTC.

V is TRBV6-5 and J is TRBJ1-2; a weak D match, TRBD1 (5 bases). This CDR3 is built from 15 residues. V lost 0 bases to trimming and J lost 8 bases, with 16 bases between them. The germline gives CDR1 MNHEY, CDR2 SVGAGI. This chain's CDR3 is CASSYSIVGAVGYTF. In nucleotides, the CDR3 is TGTGCCAGCAGTTACTCGATTGTAGGGGCGGTCGGCTACACCTTC.

The gene calls are TRBV7-2 and TRBJ1-2, with D uncertain. CDR1 and CDR2 (germline): SGHTA, FQGNSA. V was trimmed by 2 bases and J by 6 bases, leaving 10 bases between them. The CDR3 is 13 amino acids. The CDR3 region is CASSLTGVDGYTF. As DNA, the CDR3 is TGTGCCAGCAGCTTAACCGGAGTCGATGGCTACACCTTC.